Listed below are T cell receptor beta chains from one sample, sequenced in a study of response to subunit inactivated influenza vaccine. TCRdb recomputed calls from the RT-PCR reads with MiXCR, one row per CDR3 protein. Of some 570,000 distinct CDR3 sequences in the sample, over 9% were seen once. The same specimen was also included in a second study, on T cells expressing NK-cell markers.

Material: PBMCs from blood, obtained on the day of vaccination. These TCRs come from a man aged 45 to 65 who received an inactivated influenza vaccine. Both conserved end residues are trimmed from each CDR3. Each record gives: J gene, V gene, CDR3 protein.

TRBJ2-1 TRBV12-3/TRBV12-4 ASENPTSGNEQF
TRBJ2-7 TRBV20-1 SALKMEQY
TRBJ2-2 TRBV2 ASPQASNTGELF
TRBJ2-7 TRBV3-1 ASSQEAFVHSYEQY
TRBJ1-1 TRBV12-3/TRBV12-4 ASSLATGTNTEAF
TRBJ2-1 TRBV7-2 ASSMMGTVTYNEQF
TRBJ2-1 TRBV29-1 SVQSGTQGWNEQF
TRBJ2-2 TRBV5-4 ASSYGTGGGTGELF
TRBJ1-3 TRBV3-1 ASSVGQVSGNTIY
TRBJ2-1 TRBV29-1 SVEQQHEQF
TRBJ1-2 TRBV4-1 ASSQVYPGTYGYT
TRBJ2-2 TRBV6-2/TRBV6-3 ASTGVPAQNTGELF
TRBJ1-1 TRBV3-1 ASTLGQTNTEAF
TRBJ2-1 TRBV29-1 SVRGRAGAGTLRSYNEQF
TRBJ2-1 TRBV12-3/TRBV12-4 ASSPWEREATLRNEQF
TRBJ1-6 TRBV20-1 SAGGGQGLSPLH
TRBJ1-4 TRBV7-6 ASSWPGREKDEKLF
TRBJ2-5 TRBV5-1 ASSLEGVFQETQY
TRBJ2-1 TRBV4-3 ASSLRAGGEQF
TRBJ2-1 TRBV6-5 ASSYPRGIRVEQF
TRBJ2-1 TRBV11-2 ASSPGTRNEQF
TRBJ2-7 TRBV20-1 SARVSSGPYEQY
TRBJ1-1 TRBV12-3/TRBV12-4 ASRWGRWNTEAF
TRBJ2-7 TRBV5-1 ASSLDPSVGEQY
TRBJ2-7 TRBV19 ASSPRTKEQY
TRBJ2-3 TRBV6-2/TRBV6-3 ASSYLASTDTQY
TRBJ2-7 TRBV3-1 ASSQKGTNEQY
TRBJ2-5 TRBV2 ASSLRDMPFGTQY
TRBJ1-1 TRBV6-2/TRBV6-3 ASRRDRANTEAF
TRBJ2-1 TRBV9 ASSVVDGTTYNEQF
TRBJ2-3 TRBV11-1 ASSLVFSGGKITDTQY
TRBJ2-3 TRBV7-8 ASSLAGLADTQY
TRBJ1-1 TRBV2 ASRTGQGQAF
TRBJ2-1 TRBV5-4 ASSPGQGAWEQF
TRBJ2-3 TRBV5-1 ASSNGTATDTQY
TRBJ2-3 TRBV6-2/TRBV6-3 ATDSDRVTDTQY
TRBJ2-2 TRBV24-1 ATSLGAPNTGELF
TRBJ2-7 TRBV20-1 SAFRGAGSRYEQY
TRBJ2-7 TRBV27 ASRLQPTYEQY
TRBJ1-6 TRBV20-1 SARKKLSYNSPLH
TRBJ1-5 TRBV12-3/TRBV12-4 ASSTTGERNQPQH
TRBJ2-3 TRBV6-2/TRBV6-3 ASDSGLTDTQY
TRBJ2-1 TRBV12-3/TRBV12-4 ASSPIAWDYNEQF
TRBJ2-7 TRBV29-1 SVVAGMFNEQY